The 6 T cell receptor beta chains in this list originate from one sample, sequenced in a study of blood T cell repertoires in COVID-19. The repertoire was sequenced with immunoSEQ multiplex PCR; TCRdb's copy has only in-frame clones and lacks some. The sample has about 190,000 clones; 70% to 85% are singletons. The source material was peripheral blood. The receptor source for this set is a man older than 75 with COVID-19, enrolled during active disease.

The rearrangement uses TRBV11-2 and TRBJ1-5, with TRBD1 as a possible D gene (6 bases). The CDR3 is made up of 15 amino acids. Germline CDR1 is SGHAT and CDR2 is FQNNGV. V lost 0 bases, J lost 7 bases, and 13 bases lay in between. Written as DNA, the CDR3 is TGTGCCAGCAGCTTAGATCGGGGGGGCTGGCAGCCCCAGCATTTT. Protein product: CASSLDRGGWQPQHF.

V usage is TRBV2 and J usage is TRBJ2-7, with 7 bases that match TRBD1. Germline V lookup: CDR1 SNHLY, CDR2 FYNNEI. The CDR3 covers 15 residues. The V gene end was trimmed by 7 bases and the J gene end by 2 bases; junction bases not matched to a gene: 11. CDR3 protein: CASILTGTAAYEQYF. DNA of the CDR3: TGTGCCAGCATCTTAACCGGGACAGCCGCCTACGAGCAGTACTTC.

The CDR3 DNA follows: TGTGCCAGCAGCGTAGGGGCAGGGGGGAACTATGGCTACACCTTC. This codes for CASSVGAGGNYGYTF. The chain couples TRBV9 to TRBJ1-2; 7 nucleotides match TRBD1. CDR3 length equals 15 residues. V gave up 0 bases and J gave up 2 bases; unmatched junction bases: 4. Germline assignment: CDR1 SGDLS and CDR2 YYNGEE.

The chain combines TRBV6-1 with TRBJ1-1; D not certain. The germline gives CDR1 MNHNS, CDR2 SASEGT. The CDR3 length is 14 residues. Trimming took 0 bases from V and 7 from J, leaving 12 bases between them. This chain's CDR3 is CASSEAARPYEAFF. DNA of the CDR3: TGTGCCAGCAGTGAAGCGGCCAGGCCTTATGAAGCTTTCTTT.

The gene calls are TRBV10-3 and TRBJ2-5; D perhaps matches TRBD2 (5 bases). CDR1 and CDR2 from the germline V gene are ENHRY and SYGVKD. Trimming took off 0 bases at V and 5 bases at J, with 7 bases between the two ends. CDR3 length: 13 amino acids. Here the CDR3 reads CAISESRRETQYF. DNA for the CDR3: TGTGCCATCAGTGAGTCGAGGAGGGAGACCCAGTACTTC.

CDR3 sequence (DNA): TGTGCCAGCAGTGTGATACCGGACATAAACACCGGGGAGCTGTTTTTT. This encodes CASSVIPDINTGELFF. The V call is TRBV6-1, the J call TRBJ2-2; a possible D gene is TRBD1 (5 bases). From germline, CDR1 is MNHNS and CDR2 SASEGT. V was cut by 4 bases and J by 2 bases, with 14 bases left in between. The CDR3 runs to 16 residues.